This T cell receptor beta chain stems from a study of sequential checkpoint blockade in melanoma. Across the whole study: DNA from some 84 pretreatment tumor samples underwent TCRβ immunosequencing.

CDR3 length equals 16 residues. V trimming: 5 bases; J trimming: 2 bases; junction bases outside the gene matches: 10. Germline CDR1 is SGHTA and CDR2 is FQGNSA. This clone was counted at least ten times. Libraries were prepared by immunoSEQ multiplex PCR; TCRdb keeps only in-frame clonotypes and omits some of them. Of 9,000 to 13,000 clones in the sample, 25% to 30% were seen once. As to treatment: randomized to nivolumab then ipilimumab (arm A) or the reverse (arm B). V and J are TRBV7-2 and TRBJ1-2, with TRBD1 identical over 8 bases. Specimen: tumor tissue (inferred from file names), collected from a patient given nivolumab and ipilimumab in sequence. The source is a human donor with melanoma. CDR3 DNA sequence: TGTGCCAGCAGCGTCTACCGACAGGGGATGAACTATGGCTACACCTTC. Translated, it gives CASSVYRQGMNYGYTF.